This T cell receptor (beta chain) was identified in a study of blood T cell repertoires in COVID-19. Study as a whole: Nucleic acid was either cDNA or gDNA, and it came from T cells, B-cell-depleted T cells, or PBMCs.

Germline V lookup: CDR1 SGHRS, CDR2 YFSETQ. The CDR3 is 13 residues long. Trimming removed 0 bases from V and 4 bases from J, with 5 bases in between. Clones were sequenced by immunoSEQ multiplex PCR, and TCRdb holds only the in-frame ones, with some missing. This table has 60,000 or so clones, roughly 88% appearing once. This TCR came from a man aged 60 to 69 with acute or convalescent COVID-19. Sample: peripheral blood. The chain couples TRBV5-1 to TRBJ1-5; D remains ambiguous. The CDR3 DNA reads TGCGCCAGCAGCTTGGGGCCAAATCAGCCCCAGCATTTT. Translating it yields CASSLGPNQPQHF.